These 17 T cell receptor beta chains were sequenced from one sample in a study of CD8 T cells in Susac syndrome. A quantity of about 0.45 to 1 ug RNA underwent reverse transcription using random hexamers. TCRdb re-analysed the immunoSEQ multiplex PCR reads in MiXCR, keeping a single row per CDR3 protein. The table includes about 300,000 distinct CDR3 sequences, roughly nine tenths detected once. Source material: CD4+ T cells from PBMCs. The receptors here all came from a human donor with multiple sclerosis.

This chain joins TRBV12-3 or TRBV12-4 and TRBJ2-3, with D possibly called TRBD1 or TRBD2 (6 bases each). Trimming removed 7 bases at V and 6 bases at J, with 17 bases between. CDR3 size: 14 residues. As DNA, the CDR3 is TGTGCCAGCATAGGGGGGTCTGTCATGGATACGCAGTATTTT. Protein product: CASIGGSVMDTQYF.

V gene TRBV12-3 or TRBV12-4 combines with J gene TRBJ1-5; 7 nucleotides match TRBD1. The CDR3 is made up of 15 amino acids. Germline trimming cut 3 bases from V and 3 bases from J; bases unmatched to any gene: 5. The DNA of the CDR3 is TGTGCCAGCAGTTTTCGGGACAGTACCAATCAGCCCCAGCATTTT. Its protein product is CASSFRDSTNQPQHF.

V and J are TRBV19 and TRBJ2-5, with 7 bases matching TRBD2. Germline trimming cut 6 bases from V and 1 base from J; bases unmatched to any gene: 8. Germline V gene lookup returns CDR1 LNHDA and CDR2 SQIVND (reference sequence). The CDR3 has 15 amino acids. Here the CDR3 DNA reads TGTGCCAGTAGCCTACCGGGGGGAAGCCAAGAGACCCAGTACTTC. Translating gives CASSLPGGSQETQYF.

V gene TRBV5-1 combines with J gene TRBJ2-3; D tentatively fits TRBD1 or TRBD2 (5 bases each). Trimming took 0 bases from V and 5 from J, leaving 13 bases between them. The CDR3 has 15 amino acids. Germline CDR1 and CDR2: SGHRS and YFSETQ. CDR3 nucleotides: TGCGCCAGCAGCTTGGCGGCAGGGAGTCAAGATACGCAGTATTTT. This sequence encodes CASSLAAGSQDTQYF.

The V and J genes are TRBV5-1 and TRBJ2-1; no clear D gene. There are 12 residues in the CDR3. The germline V gene has CDR1 SGHRS and CDR2 YFSETQ. V lost 4 bases, J lost 8 bases, and 10 bases lay in between. Here the CDR3 reads CASSIRRDEQFF. The CDR3 DNA reads TGCGCCAGCAGCATTCGACGGGATGAGCAGTTCTTC.

The rearrangement uses TRBV7-2 and TRBJ2-1; TRBD2 agrees at 15 bases. Looked up from germline, CDR1 is SGHTA and CDR2 is FQGNSA. The V segment lost 4 bases and the J segment 8 bases; nucleotides outside the gene matches: 9. This CDR3 is 17 amino acids long. Here the CDR3 DNA reads TGTGCCAGCAGCTCGCAAGGACTAGCGGGAGGGGGCTATGAGCAGTTCTTC. It translates to CASSSQGLAGGGYEQFF.

The CDR3 spells CSARKTDRGRVFNTEAFF. The DNA of the CDR3 is TGCAGTGCTAGAAAGACGGACAGGGGGCGAGTTTTCAACACTGAAGCTTTCTTT. The genes are TRBV20-1 and TRBJ1-1; 11 bases map to TRBD1. Germline V gene lookup returns CDR1 DFQATT and CDR2 SNEGSKA (reference sequence). The ends lost 2 bases at V and 2 bases at J; junction bases unmatched: 13. There are 18 residues in the CDR3.

CDR3 DNA: TGTGCCAGCAGCCTCACCCCACTAGCGGGAGCAAATAATGAGCAGTTCTTC. It specifies CASSLTPLAGANNEQFF. This chain joins TRBV7-2 and TRBJ2-1, with 11 bases lining up with TRBD2. Germline values: CDR1 SGHTA, CDR2 FQGNSA. CDR3 length equals 17 residues. Germline trimming cut 5 bases from V and 7 bases from J; bases unmatched to any gene: 13. The whole variable domain, filled in from reference TRBV7-2 and TRBJ2-1, reads GAGVSQSPSNKVTEKGKDVELRCDPISGHTALYWYRQSLGQGLEFLIYFQGNSAPDKSGLPSDRFSAERTGGSVSTLTIQRTQQEDSAVYLCASSLTPLAGANNEQFFGPGTRLTVL.

The chain combines TRBV28 with TRBJ2-3; D might be TRBD2 (6 bases). Germline V lookup: CDR1 MDHEN, CDR2 SYDVKM. The CDR3 contains 13 residues. The CDR3 coding sequence is TGTGCGGGTCGTCGGGGGACCACAGATACGCAGTATTTT. Translated, it gives CAGRRGTTDTQYF.

The V gene is TRBV4-3, the J gene TRBJ2-3; 11 nucleotides agree with TRBD2. CDR3 length: 20 residues. With 0 bases clipped from V and 4 bases from J, the junction kept 15 bases outside the gene matches. Germline assignment: CDR1 LGHNA and CDR2 YSLEER. CDR3 bases: TGCGCCAGCAGCCAAGAGTTCCTAGCGGGAGGCTTCCCCGGGGCAGATACGCAGTATTTT. Amino acid sequence: CASSQEFLAGGFPGADTQYF.

This clonotype appeared once. The V call is TRBV7-9, the J call TRBJ2-3; TRBD2 is a possible D gene (6 bases). CDR1 and CDR2 (germline): SEHNR, FQNEAQ (reference sequence). The CDR3 covers 14 residues. Trimming removed 3 bases from V and 5 bases from J, with 12 bases in between. The DNA for the CDR3 is TGTGCCAGCAGCTTTCTAGCGATGCTAGATACGCAGTATTTT. Translating gives CASSFLAMLDTQYF.

The chain links TRBV20-1 to TRBJ2-7; D is perhaps TRBD1 (5 bases). The CDR3 sequence is 14 residues long. Trimming left V 0 bases short and J 4 bases short, with 13 bases between. In germline, CDR1 is DFQATT, CDR2 SNEGSKA (reference sequence). The DNA for the CDR3 is TGCAGTGCTAGAGATATGACAGAGCTGTACGAGCAGTACTTC. Its translation is CSARDMTELYEQYF.

This rearrangement joins TRBV2 to TRBJ2-2; maybe TRBD1 (6 bases). V gave up 6 bases and J gave up 5 bases, with 13 bases separating them. Germline lookup yields CDR1 SNHLY and CDR2 FYNNEI. This CDR3 contains 14 residues. This chain's CDR3 is CASRTGGRTGELFF. CDR3 nucleotide sequence: TGTGCCAGCAGGACAGGAGGCAGAACCGGGGAGCTGTTTTTT. The full variable domain, its missing parts supplied by reference TRBV2 and TRBJ2-2, is EPEVTQTPSHQVTQMGQEVILRCVPISNHLYFYWYRQILGQKVEFLVSFYNNEISEKSEIFDDQFSVERPDGSNFTLKIRSTKLEDSAMYFCASRTGGRTGELFFGEGSRLTVL.

J is TRBJ2-1 and V is TRBV20-1, with D perhaps matching TRBD1 (6 bases). V was shortened by 4 bases and J by 4 bases, with 14 bases between the two germline ends. Germline loops: CDR1 DFQATT, CDR2 SNEGSKA (reference sequence). This CDR3 contains 14 residues. The CDR3 region is CSAMSGVNYNEQFF. CDR3 nucleotide sequence: TGCAGTGCTATGTCAGGGGTGAATTACAATGAGCAGTTCTTC.

The chain has TRBV15 and TRBJ2-5; possibly TRBD1 for D (7 bases). The germline V gene has CDR1 LNHNV and CDR2 YYDKDF (reference sequence). CDR3 length equals 18 residues. Trimming left V 5 bases short and J 2 bases short, with 24 bases between. The DNA of the CDR3 is TGTGCCACCAGCGTGGGTGGGGGCGCGGGGACAGCACAAGAGACCCAGTACTTC. Translated, it gives CATSVGGGAGTAQETQYF.

The chain is built from TRBV2 and TRBJ1-5; perhaps TRBD1 as D (5 bases). Germline CDR1 reads SNHLY; CDR2 reads FYNNEI. Trimming took off 3 bases at V and 1 base at J, with 7 bases between the two ends. This CDR3 has 14 residues. Here the CDR3 reads CASSEAGSNQPQHF. DNA for the CDR3: TGTGCCAGCAGTGAGGCAGGGAGCAATCAGCCCCAGCATTTT.

In this sample, this clonotype turned up once. The rearrangement joins TRBV12-3 or TRBV12-4 to TRBJ2-3; D is possibly TRBD1 or TRBD2 (7 bases each). Trimming removed 6 bases at V and 4 bases at J, with 14 bases between. The CDR3 totals 14 residues. CDR3 in amino acids: CASRTGRVADTQYF. The CDR3 nucleotides are TGTGCCAGCAGGACAGGGAGGGTCGCAGATACGCAGTATTTT.